This entry features one T cell receptor (beta chain) sequence. Its antigen is not identified. This entry comes from a study of early T cells in non-severe SARS-CoV-2 infection. Study overall: RNA in bulk from unsorted whole blood was sequenced, and chains were unpaired.

Study-wide points: Matching against VDJdb likely underestimated virus-specific expansions, favoring anti-spike CD8.

Germline loops: CDR1 SGHRS, CDR2 YFSETQ. The ends were cut back, 0 bases at V and 9 bases at J, with 7 bases in the middle. The CDR3 consists of 12 residues. Individual cDNA molecules were tagged with unique molecular identifiers. MiXCR was run by TCRdb on the 5' RACE reads, yielding one entry per CDR3 protein. This table holds about 50,000 distinct CDR3 sequences, around 10% found once. The clonotype was recovered from an adult who was a healthcare worker with PCR-confirmed SARS-CoV-2 infection or an uninfected control (not recorded which). The input for sequencing was whole blood, taken at baseline. The rearrangement uses TRBV5-1 and TRBJ2-1; no clear D. The DNA of the CDR3 is TGCGCCAGCAGCTTGGACGGTGCTGAGCAGTTCTTC. It is translated as CASSLDGAEQFF.